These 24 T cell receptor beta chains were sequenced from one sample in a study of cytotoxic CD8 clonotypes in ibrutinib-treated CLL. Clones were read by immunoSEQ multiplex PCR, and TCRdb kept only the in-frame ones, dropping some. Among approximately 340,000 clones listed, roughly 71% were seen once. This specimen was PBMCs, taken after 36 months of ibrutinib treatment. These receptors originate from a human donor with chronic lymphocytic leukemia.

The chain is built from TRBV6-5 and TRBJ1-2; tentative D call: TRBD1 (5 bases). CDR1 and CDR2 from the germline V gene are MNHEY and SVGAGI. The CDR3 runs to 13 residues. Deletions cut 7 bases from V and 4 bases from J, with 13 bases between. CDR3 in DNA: TGTGCCAGCAATAAAAGGGGTGGCTATGGCTACACCTTC. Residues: CASNKRGGYGYTF.

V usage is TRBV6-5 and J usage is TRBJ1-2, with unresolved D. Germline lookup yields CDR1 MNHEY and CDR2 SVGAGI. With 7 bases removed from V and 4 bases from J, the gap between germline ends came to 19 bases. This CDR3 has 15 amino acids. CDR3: CASTGLWEKVYGYTF. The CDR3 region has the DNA TGTGCCAGCACAGGTCTTTGGGAAAAGGTCTATGGCTACACCTTC.

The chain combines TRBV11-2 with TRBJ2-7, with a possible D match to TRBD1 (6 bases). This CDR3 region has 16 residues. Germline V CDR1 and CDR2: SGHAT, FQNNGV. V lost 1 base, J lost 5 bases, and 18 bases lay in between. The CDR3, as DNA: TGTGCCAGCAGCTTAGGAGGGGGACGGCTTTACCACGAGCAGTACTTC. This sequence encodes CASSLGGGRLYHEQYF.

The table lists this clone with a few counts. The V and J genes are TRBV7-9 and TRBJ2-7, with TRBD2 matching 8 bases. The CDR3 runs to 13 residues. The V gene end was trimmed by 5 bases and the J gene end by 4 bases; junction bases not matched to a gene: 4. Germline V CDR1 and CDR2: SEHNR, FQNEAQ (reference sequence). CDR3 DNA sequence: TGTGCCAGCAGCCCCCGCGGGGGGTACGAGCAGTACTTC. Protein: CASSPRGGYEQYF.

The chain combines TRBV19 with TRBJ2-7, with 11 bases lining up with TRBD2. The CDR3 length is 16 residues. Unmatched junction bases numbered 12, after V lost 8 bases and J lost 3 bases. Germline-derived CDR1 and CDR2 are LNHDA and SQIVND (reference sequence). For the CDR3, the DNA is TGTGCCAGTGCTCGGATTAGCGGGAGGGCGATCTACGAGCAGTACTTC. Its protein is CASARISGRAIYEQYF.

The CDR3 is CSVVGQGSFSNTEAFF. The CDR3 DNA follows: TGCAGCGTTGTGGGACAGGGTAGTTTTTCGAACACTGAAGCTTTCTTT. V is TRBV29-1 and J is TRBJ1-1; TRBD1 agrees at 9 bases. The CDR3 totals 16 residues. With 4 bases clipped from V and 1 base from J, the junction kept 10 bases outside the gene matches. Germline V gene data show CDR1 as SQVTM and CDR2 as ANQGSEA.

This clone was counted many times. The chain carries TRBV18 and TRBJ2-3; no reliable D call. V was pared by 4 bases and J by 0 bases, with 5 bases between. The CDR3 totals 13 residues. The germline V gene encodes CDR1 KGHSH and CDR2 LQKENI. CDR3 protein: CASSLRSTDTQYF. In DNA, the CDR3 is TGTGCCAGCTCACTCAGGAGCACAGATACGCAGTATTTT.

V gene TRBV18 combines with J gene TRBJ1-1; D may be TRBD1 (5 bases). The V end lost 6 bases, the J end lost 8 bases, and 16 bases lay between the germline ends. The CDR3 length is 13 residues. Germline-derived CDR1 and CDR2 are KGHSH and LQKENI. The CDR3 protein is CASSAGPNLEAFF. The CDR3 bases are TGTGCCAGCTCCGCGGGGCCAAATTTAGAAGCTTTCTTT.

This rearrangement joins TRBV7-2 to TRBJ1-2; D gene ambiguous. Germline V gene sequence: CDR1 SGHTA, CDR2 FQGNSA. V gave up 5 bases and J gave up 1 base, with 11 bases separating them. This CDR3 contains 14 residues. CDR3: CASSTFINNYGYTF. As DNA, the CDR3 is TGTGCCAGCAGCACCTTCATAAATAACTATGGCTACACCTTC. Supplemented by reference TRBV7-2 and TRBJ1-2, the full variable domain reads GAGVSQSPSNKVTEKGKDVELRCDPISGHTALYWYRQSLGQGLEFLIYFQGNSAPDKSGLPSDRFSAERTGGSVSTLTIQRTQQEDSAVYLCASSTFINNYGYTFGSGTRLTVV.

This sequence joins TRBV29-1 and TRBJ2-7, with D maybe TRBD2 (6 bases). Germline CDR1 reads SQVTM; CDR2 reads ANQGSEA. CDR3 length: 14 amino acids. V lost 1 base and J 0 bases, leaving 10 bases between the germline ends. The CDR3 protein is CSVEGSGSSYEQYF. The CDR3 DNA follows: TGCAGCGTTGAAGGAAGCGGGTCCTCCTACGAGCAGTACTTC.

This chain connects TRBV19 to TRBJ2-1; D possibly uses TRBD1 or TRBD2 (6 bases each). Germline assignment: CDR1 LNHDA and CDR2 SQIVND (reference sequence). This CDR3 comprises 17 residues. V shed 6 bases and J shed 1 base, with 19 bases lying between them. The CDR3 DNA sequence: TGTGCCAGTAGATATAGTGGGGGGCTCAATTCCTACAATGAGCAGTTCTTC. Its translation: CASRYSGGLNSYNEQFF.

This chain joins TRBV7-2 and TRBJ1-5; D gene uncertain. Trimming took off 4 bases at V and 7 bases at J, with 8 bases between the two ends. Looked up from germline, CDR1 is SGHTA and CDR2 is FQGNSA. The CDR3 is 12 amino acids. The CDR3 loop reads CASSWAGQPQHF. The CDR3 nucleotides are TGTGCCAGCAGCTGGGCAGGACAGCCCCAGCATTTT.

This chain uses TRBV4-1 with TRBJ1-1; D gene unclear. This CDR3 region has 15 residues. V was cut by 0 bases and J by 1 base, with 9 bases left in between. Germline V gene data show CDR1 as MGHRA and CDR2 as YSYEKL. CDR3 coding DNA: TGCGCCAGCAGCCAAGAATGGGCCGAGAACACTGAAGCTTTCTTT. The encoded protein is CASSQEWAENTEAFF.

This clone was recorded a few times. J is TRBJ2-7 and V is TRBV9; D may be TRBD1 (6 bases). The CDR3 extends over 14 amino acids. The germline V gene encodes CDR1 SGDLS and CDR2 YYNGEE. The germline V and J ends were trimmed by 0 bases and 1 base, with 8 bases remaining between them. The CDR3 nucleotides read TGTGCCAGCAGCGTAGAGGACAGTTCCTACGAGCAGTACTTC. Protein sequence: CASSVEDSSYEQYF.

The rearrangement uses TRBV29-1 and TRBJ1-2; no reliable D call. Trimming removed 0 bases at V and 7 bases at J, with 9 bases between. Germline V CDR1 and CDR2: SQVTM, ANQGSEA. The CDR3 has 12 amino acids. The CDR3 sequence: CSVEEPAGGYTF. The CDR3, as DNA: TGCAGCGTTGAAGAACCCGCAGGTGGCTACACCTTC.

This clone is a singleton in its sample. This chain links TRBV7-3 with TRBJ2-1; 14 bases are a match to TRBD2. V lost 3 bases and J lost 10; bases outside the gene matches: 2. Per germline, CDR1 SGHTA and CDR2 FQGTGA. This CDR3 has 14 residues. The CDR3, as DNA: TGTGCCAGCAGCTTCGGACTAGCGGGGGGCGAGCAGTTCTTC. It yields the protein CASSFGLAGGEQFF.

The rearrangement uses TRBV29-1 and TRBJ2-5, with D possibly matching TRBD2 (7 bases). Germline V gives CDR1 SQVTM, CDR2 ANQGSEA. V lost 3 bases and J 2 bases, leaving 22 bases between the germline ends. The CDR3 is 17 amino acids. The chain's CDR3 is CSVDMVGASGPQETQYF. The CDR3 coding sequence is TGCAGCGTTGACATGGTGGGGGCTAGCGGACCTCAAGAGACCCAGTACTTC.

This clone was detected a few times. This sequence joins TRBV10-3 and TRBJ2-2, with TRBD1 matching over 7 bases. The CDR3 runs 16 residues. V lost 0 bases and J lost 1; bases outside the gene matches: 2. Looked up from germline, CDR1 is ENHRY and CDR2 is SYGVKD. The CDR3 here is CAISESGQMNTGELFF. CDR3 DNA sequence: TGTGCCATCAGTGAGTCGGGACAGATGAACACCGGGGAGCTGTTTTTT.

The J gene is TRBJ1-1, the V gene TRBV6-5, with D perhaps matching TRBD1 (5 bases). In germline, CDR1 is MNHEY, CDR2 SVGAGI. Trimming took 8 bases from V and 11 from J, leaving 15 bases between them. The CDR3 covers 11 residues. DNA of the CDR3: TGTGCCAGCGTGGGGCGCGGGGTGGCTTTCTTT. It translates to CASVGRGVAFF.

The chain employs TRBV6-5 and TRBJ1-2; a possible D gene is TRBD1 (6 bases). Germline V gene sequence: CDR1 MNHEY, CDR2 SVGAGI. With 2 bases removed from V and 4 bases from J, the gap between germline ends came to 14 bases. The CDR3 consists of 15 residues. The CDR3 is CASSYRSGVVYGYTF. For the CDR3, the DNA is TGTGCCAGCAGTTACCGGTCAGGGGTCGTCTATGGCTACACCTTC.

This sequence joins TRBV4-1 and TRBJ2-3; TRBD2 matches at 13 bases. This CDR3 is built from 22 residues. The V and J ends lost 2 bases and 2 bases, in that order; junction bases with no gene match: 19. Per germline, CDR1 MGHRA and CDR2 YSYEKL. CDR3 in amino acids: CASSQPSFPIGLAGETTDTQYF. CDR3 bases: TGCGCCAGCAGCCAACCTTCCTTTCCTATAGGACTAGCGGGAGAGACCACAGATACGCAGTATTTT.

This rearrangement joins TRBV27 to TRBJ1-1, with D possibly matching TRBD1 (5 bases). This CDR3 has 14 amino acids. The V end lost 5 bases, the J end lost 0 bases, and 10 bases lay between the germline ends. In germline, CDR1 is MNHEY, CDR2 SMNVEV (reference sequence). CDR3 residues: CASSAGRLNTEAFF. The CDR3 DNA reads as TGTGCCAGCAGTGCGGGACGCTTGAACACTGAAGCTTTCTTT.

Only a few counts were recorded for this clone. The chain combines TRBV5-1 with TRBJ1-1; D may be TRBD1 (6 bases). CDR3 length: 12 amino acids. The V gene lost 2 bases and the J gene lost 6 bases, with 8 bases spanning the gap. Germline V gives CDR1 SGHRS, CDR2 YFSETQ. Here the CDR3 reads CASSLQGPEAFF. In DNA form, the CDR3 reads TGCGCCAGCAGCTTACAGGGACCTGAAGCTTTCTTT.

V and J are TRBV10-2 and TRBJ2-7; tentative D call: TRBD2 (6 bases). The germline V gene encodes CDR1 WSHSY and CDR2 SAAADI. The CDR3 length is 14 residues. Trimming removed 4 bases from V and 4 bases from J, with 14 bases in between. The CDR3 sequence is CASSVLGGAYEQYF. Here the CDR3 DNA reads TGCGCCAGCAGTGTCCTCGGGGGAGCTTACGAGCAGTACTTC.